The TCR beta chain described here comes from a study of post-analysis software for immune sequencing data. The V end was cut by 3 bases, the J end by 7 bases, with 10 bases between. Germline CDR1 SGHTA, CDR2 FQGNSA. There are 13 residues in the CDR3. Study-level points and caveats: Patients had higher frequencies than controls of roughly five TRBV segments, including TRBV5-6, TRBV5-1 and TRBV20-1.

Sequencing libraries made from TCR beta cDNA carried unique molecular identifiers. One entry per CDR3 protein, called by TCRdb with MiXCR from the PCR reads. The data contain about 570,000 distinct CDR3 sequences, around 36% of them singletons. A note on this clonotype: Its target is not known.

This TCR came from a girl aged 2 to 17 with multiple sclerosis. V usage is TRBV7-2 and J usage is TRBJ1-5; a possible D gene is TRBD1 (5 bases). The source material was blood. CDR3: CASSFSGRQPQHF. The CDR3 DNA is TGTGCCAGCAGCTTCTCAGGGAGACAGCCCCAGCATTTT.